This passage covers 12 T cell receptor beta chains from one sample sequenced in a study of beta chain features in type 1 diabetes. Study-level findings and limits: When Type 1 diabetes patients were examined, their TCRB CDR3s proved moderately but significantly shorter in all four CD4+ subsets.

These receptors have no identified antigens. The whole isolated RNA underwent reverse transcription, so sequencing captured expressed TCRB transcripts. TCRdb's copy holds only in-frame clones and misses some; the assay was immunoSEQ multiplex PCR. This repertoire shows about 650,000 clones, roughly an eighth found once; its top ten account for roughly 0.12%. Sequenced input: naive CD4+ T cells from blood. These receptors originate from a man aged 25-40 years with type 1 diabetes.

The CDR3 is CASSAWETGGRSGGYTF. CDR3 nucleotide sequence: TGTGCCAGCAGCGCCTGGGAAACAGGGGGAAGATCGGGTGGCTACACCTTC. The chain employs TRBV9 and TRBJ1-2; 8 bases are shared with TRBD1. With V trimmed by 3 bases and J by 7 bases, 17 bases remained unmatched. In germline, CDR1 is SGDLS, CDR2 YYNGEE. CDR3 length equals 17 residues.

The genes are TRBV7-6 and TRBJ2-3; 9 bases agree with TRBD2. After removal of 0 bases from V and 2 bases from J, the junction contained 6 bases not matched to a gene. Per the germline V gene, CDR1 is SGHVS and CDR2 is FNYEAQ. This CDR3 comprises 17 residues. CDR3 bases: TGTGCCAGCAGCTTAGCGGCGGGGGGGCCTCCCACAGATACGCAGTATTTT. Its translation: CASSLAAGGPPTDTQYF.

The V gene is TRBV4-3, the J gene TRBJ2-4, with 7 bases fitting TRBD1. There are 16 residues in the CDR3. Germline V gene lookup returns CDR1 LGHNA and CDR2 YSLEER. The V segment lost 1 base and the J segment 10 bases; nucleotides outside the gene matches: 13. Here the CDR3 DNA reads TGCGCCAGCAGCCAAGTTCCTAGGGGGCTTGGCACGATTCAGTACTTC. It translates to CASSQVPRGLGTIQYF.

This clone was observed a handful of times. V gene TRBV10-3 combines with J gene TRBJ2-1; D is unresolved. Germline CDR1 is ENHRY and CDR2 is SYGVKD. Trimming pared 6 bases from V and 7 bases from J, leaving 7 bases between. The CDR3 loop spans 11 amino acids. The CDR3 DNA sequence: TGTGCCATCAGCGCAAAGAATGAGCAGTTCTTC. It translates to CAISAKNEQFF.

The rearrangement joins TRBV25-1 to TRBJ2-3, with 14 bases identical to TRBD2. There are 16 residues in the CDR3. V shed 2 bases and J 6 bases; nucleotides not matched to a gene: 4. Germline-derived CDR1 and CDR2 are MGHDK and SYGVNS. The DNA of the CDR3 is TGTGCCAGCAGTGAAGCGACTAGCGGGGGGGCCGATACGCAGTATTTT. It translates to CASSEATSGGADTQYF.

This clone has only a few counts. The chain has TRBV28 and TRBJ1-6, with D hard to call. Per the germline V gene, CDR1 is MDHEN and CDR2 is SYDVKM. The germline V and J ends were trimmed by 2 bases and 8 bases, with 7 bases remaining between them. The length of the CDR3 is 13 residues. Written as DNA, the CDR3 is TGTGCCAGCAGTTTAGTCAAGGATTCACCCCTCCACTTT. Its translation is CASSLVKDSPLHF.

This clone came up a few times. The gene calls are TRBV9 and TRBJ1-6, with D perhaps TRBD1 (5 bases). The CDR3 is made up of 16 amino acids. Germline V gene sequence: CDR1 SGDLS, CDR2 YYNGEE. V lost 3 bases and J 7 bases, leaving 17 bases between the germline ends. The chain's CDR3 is CASSGPRVGENSPLHF. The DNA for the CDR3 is TGTGCCAGCAGCGGCCCCCGGGTAGGGGAGAATTCACCCCTCCACTTT. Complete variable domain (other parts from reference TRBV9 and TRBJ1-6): DSGVTQTPKHLITATGQRVTLRCSPRSGDLSVYWYQQSLDQGLQFLIQYYNGEERAKGNILERFSAQQFPDLHSELNLSSLELGDSALYFCASSGPRVGENSPLHFGNGTRLTVT.

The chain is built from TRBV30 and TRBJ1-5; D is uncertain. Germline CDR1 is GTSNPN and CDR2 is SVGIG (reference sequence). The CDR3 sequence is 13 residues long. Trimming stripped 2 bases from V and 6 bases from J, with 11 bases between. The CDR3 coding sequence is TGTGCCTGGAGTCCATCTGGTGGTCAGCCCCAGCATTTT. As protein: CAWSPSGGQPQHF. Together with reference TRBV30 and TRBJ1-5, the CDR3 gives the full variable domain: SQTIHQWPATLVQPVGSPLSLECTVEGTSNPNLYWYRQAAGRGLQLLFYSVGIGQISSEVPQNLSASRPQDRQFILSSKKLLLSDSGFYLCAWSPSGGQPQHFGDGTRLSIL.

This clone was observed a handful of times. CDR3: CASSPGTGWEEQFF. CDR3 bases: TGTGCCAGCTCACCAGGGACAGGGTGGGAAGAGCAGTTCTTC. The V call is TRBV18, the J call TRBJ2-1; 9 bases are a match to TRBD1. CDR1 is KGHSH and CDR2 is LQKENI in the germline V gene. The CDR3 has 14 amino acids. With 2 bases clipped from V and 10 bases from J, the junction kept 6 bases outside the gene matches.

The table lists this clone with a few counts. Here the CDR3 DNA reads TGCAGCGTCTTGCAGGGACCTGAAAAACTGTTTTTT. Its translation is CSVLQGPEKLFF. The rearrangement links TRBV29-1 to TRBJ1-4, with D perhaps matching TRBD1 (5 bases). V lost 6 bases to trimming and J lost 7 bases, with 12 bases between them. This CDR3 region has 12 residues. Germline V CDR1 and CDR2: SQVTM, ANQGSEA.

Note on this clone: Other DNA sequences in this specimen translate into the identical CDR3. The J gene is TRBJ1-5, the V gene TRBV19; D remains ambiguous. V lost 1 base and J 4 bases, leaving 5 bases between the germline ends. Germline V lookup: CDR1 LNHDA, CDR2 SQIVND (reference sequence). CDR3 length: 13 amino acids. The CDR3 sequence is CASSIGGNQPQHF. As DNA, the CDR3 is TGTGCCAGTAGTATAGGCGGGAATCAGCCCCAGCATTTT.

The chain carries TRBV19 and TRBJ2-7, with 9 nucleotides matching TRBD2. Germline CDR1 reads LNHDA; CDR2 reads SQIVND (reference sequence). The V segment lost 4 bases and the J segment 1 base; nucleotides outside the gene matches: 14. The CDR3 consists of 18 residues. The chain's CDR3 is CASSTQAGGELTSYEQYF. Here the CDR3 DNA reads TGTGCCAGTAGTACTCAAGCGGGAGGTGAGCTTACGTCCTACGAGCAGTACTTC.